The sequence of this TCR beta chain was determined in a study of OX40 agonist ivuxolimab in advanced cancers. Broadly, across the study: Ivuxolimab was an agonistic, fully human IgG2 monoclonal antibody directed against OX40 (CD134), a costimulatory receptor. Partial responses were achieved by three dose-escalation patients, of whom one had hepatocellular carcinoma and two had cutaneous melanoma. Patients were allowed to have had prior anti-PD-1, anti-PD-L1 or anti-CTLA-4 therapy, and around two fifths of the dose-escalation patients had been treated with checkpoint inhibitors. Peripheral TCRbeta sequencing was intended to test whether TCR sequence diversity was altered and clonal T-cell expansion was caused by ivuxolimab. Intravenous ivuxolimab was administered to patients every 2 weeks at six dose levels: 0.01, 0.1, 0.3, 1.5, 3 and 10 mg/kg. The paper covers the monotherapy dose-escalation part of the phase I ivuxolimab trial, which included N ≈ 50 patients. A male proportion of approximately 83% and a mean age of 60 years, ranging from roughly 23 to 90, were recorded for the dose-escalation cohort. Among the approximately 54 dose-escalation patients, approximately 20 had hepatocellular carcinoma, roughly 15 melanoma, 9 renal cell carcinoma and 9 head and neck cancer.

The paper's findings and limits, for the study overall: At doses of 0.1 to 3.0 mg/kg, clonal expansion of both CD4+ and CD8+ blood T cells was observed from baseline to week 6. After ivuxolimab, more expanded clones were found on average in CD8+ T cells than in CD4+ T cells. In the 0.1-3.0 mg/kg groups, partial responders were among the patients with the lowest normalized peripheral clonal expansion, particularly in CD8+ T cells. The antigen specificity of the peripheral T cells that underwent clonal expansion was not determined. Low levels of normalized T-cell clonal expansion were also shown by some nonresponding patients.

At the junction V is shortened by 5 bases and J by 4 bases; bases outside the gene matches: 10. CDR1 SGHVS and CDR2 FQNEAQ were looked up in the germline V gene. The CDR3 runs 16 residues from the cysteine to the phenylalanine. The CDR3 DNA has 48 bases and is translated from base 1. About this clone itself: Its binding antigen is unknown. Base qualities are not provided; no much larger clone lies one nucleotide away.

The trial excluded patients who had a history of autoimmune disease or were on systemic immunosuppression. Peripheral blood for TCR sequencing was collected from all dose cohorts at baseline, on cycle 4 day 1, and on cycle 7 day 1. The samples were drawn from a first-in-human, open-label, multicenter phase I dose-escalation trial of ivuxolimab. The trial enrolled adults with locally advanced or metastatic head and neck squamous cell, hepatocellular, melanoma or renal cell carcinoma. Before TCR sequencing, CD4+ T cells and CD8+ T cells were sorted from peripheral blood as separate populations. Genomic DNA was isolated from the sorted cells so that the TCRbeta CDR3 region could be sequenced. The immunoSEQ Assay was used for sequencing of TCRbeta CDR3 regions. TCRdb re-hosts the immuneACCESS table, in-frame sequences only. Its copies lack some clones; in the studies checked, an unresolved V gene accounts for under half of them, and the cause for the rest is not known. The sample has some 19,000 clones on record, 83% of them singletons. About 56% of the sample belongs to the ten largest clones.

The TCR sequence derives from an adult with an advanced solid tumor such as melanoma, head and neck, liver or kidney cancer. The specimen comprised CD4+ or CD8+ T cells sorted from blood, sampled in a trial of the OX40 agonist ivuxolimab. The sequence is built from TRBV7-8 and TRBJ2-7, with TRBD1 identical over 11 junction bases. The DNA sequence follows: TGTGCCAGCAGCCCGCCACGGGACAGGGGGGGATACGAGCAGTACTTC. Translation gives CASSPPRDRGGYEQYF.